Included here is one TCR beta chain sequence, with context. Antigen specificity is unknown. A junction end diverges from the germline sequence, so it may reflect a read error. TCRdb ran MiXCR on the PCR reads and lists one entry per CDR3 protein. The table has tens of thousands of distinct CDR3 sequences, roughly 20% seen once. The CDR3 contains 11 residues. Germline V lookup: CDR1 KGHDR, CDR2 SFDVKD. This record belongs to a study of molecular identifiers for immune sequencing clone quantification. As for the study in general: Four of five splits of RNA from around 18,000 or 91,000 naive CD8 cells were sequenced in replicates.

Study results and limitations: Spiked Jurkat TCR RNA equivalent to one cell was reportedly detectable in about a million naive cells.

V and J are TRBV24-1 and TRBJ2-2; unclear D gene. This receptor was obtained from a human donor in good health. Some libraries in this study had Jurkat cell RNA spiked in. Sequencing was carried out using naive CD8+ T cells from blood, with Jurkat cell RNA spiked in. Stated subset: FACS-sorted CD8+CD4-CCR7+CD45RA+ naive T cells. CDR3 in DNA: TGTGCCACCAGGGATTCCGGGGAGCTGTTTTTT. This codes for CATRDSGELFF.